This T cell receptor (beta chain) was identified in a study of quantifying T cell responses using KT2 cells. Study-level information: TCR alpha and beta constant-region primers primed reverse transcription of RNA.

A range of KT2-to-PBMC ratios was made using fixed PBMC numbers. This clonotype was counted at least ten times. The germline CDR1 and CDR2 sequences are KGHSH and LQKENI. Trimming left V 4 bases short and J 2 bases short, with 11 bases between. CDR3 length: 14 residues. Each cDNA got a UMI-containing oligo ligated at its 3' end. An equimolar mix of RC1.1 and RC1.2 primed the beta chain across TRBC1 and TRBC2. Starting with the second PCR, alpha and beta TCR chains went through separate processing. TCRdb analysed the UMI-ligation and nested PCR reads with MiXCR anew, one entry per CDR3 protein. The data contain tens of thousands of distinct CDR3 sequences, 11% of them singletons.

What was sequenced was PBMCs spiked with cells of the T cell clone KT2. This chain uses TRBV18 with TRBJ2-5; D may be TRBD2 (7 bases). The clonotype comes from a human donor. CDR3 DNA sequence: TGTGCCAGCTCACAACAGGGACTACAAGAGACCCAGTACTTC. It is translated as CASSQQGLQETQYF.